A selection of T cell receptor beta chains follows, all from one sample in a study of blood T cells in healthy people across ages. TCRdb re-called the 5' RACE reads with MiXCR, one entry per CDR3 protein. This table has about a million distinct CDR3 sequences, more than 30% appearing once. Sequences were obtained from blood. Receptors originate from a man younger than 35 in good health. The CDR3 runs from the conserved cysteine through the conserved F or W. The D gene is left open where the match is weak. The listing skips clone size in some rows; elsewhere it reads once, few, many or a size class.

clone_size	d_call	v_call	j_call	cdr3_nt	cdr3_aa
NA	NA	TRBV21-1	TRBJ2-5	TGTGCCAGCAGAAGAGCGGGGCAAGAGACCCAGTACTTC	CASRRAGQETQYF
NA	TRBD2	TRBV2	TRBJ2-5	TGTGCCAGCAGTGAGTTCGGGGGGATCCAAGAGACCCAGTACTTC	CASSEFGGIQETQYF
NA	NA	TRBV5-1	TRBJ1-1	TGCGCCAGCAGCCAATATACGACAGTGACTAACACTGAAGCTTTCTTT	CASSQYTTVTNTEAFF
few	NA	TRBV20-1	TRBJ1-6	TGCAGTGCTAGAGATAGGATCGCAGGGGCGGACTATAATTCACCCCTCCACTTT	CSARDRIAGADYNSPLHF
NA	NA	TRBV9	TRBJ2-7	TGTGCCAGCAGCGTAGGCCATTCCTACGAGCAGTACTTC	CASSVGHSYEQYF
NA	TRBD2	TRBV11-2	TRBJ2-2	TGTGCCAGCAGCTTAGCGGGACTAGTAGGCGGGGAGCTGTTTTTT	CASSLAGLVGGELFF
few	NA	TRBV4-3	TRBJ2-3	TGCGCCAGCAGCCAAGATGGCGAGGGGGATACGCAGTATTTT	CASSQDGEGDTQYF
few	NA	TRBV12-3/TRBV12-4	TRBJ2-7	TGTGCCAGCAGTGTACGGGGATACAATGAGCAGTACTTC	CASSVRGYNEQYF
NA	NA	TRBV6-1	TRBJ1-4	TGTGCCAGCAGTGAATCGGGCACAACTAATGAAAAACTGTTTTTT	CASSESGTTNEKLFF
few	NA	TRBV7-2	TRBJ2-5	TGTGCCAGCAGCTTATTCGAGGTCCAAGAGACCCAGTACTTC	CASSLFEVQETQYF
NA	TRBD2	TRBV20-1	TRBJ2-5	TGCAGTGCTAGGTCGCTAGCGGGGGGGCATGAGCAGTACTTC	CSARSLAGGHEQYF
few	TRBD2	TRBV13	TRBJ2-3	TGTGCCAGCAGCAGCATAGGGGAGGCTAGCGGGGCTGGCACAGATACGCAGTATTTT	CASSSIGEASGAGTDTQYF
few	NA	TRBV20-1	TRBJ2-3	TGCAGTGCCCTAGATGCTAGGGGCACAGATACGCAGTATTTT	CSALDARGTDTQYF
few	NA	TRBV4-1	TRBJ2-5	TGCGCCAGCAGCCAAAACCCGTGGGCGGGGCTCCAAGAGACCCAGTACTTC	CASSQNPWAGLQETQYF
NA	NA	TRBV6-1	TRBJ1-2	TGTACCAGCAGCCCTACACCGGACAGCGCCGGGGATGGCTACACCTTC	CTSSPTPDSAGDGYTF
NA	NA	TRBV4-3	TRBJ2-3	TGCGCCAGCAGCCCCCACGGAAGGGATACAGATACGCAGTATTTT	CASSPHGRDTDTQYF
few	NA	TRBV21-1	TRBJ2-3	TGTGCCAGCAGCAAAGCGTCCGTCGGGGGAGTAACTACAGATACGCAGTATTTT	CASSKASVGGVTTDTQYF
NA	NA	TRBV6-2/TRBV6-3	TRBJ1-1	TGTGCCAGCAGTTACTCGCGGCAGGGTTTGAACACTGAAGCTTTCTTT	CASSYSRQGLNTEAFF
few	NA	TRBV12-3/TRBV12-4	TRBJ1-4	TGTGCCAGCAGTTCCAGGGACAAATATAATGAAAAACTGTTTTTT	CASSSRDKYNEKLFF
NA	NA	TRBV20-1	TRBJ2-1	TGCAGTGCTAGAGACCTACTATCAATTACAGCATATGGGGACAATGAGCAGTTCTTC	CSARDLLSITAYGDNEQFF
NA	NA	TRBV2	TRBJ1-2	TGTGCCAGCAGTTTAGACATCGCTAACTATGGCTACACCTTC	CASSLDIANYGYTF
NA	TRBD1	TRBV12-3/TRBV12-4	TRBJ1-4	TGTGCCAGCAGCCCCGACAGGGCATATAATGAAAAACTGTTTTTT	CASSPDRAYNEKLFF
NA	NA	TRBV2	TRBJ2-1	TGTGCCAGCAGTTTAAACAGCGACAATGAGCAGTTCTTC	CASSLNSDNEQFF
few	NA	TRBV4-3	TRBJ2-1	TGCGCCAGCAGCCAAGATCGTACGGTTCGAGGTGAGCAGTTCTTC	CASSQDRTVRGEQFF
NA	NA	TRBV29-1	TRBJ1-1	TGCAGCGTTGAATCGCGTCGGTCCAACACTGAAGCTTTCTTT	CSVESRRSNTEAFF
NA	TRBD2	TRBV7-3	TRBJ2-7	TGTGCCAGCAGCCCAAACTACGAGCGGGGGGAGGGCAATGAGCAGTACTTC	CASSPNYERGEGNEQYF
NA	NA	TRBV2	TRBJ1-5	TGTGCCAGCAGTCATCATCCTTGGGGGCAGGAGTATAGCAATCAGCCCCAGCATTTT	CASSHHPWGQEYSNQPQHF
NA	NA	TRBV7-9	TRBJ1-1	TGTGCCAGCAGGACTAGGGGGACTGAAGCTTTCTTT	CASRTRGTEAFF
NA	TRBD1	TRBV5-1	TRBJ1-1	TGCGCCAGCAGCCCGAGGGACAGCCGGATGAACACTGAAGCTTTCTTT	CASSPRDSRMNTEAFF
NA	TRBD2	TRBV30	TRBJ2-1	TGTGCCTGGAGTGTATCCCGGACTAGCGGGGGGTACGGGAACAATGAGCAGTTCTTC	CAWSVSRTSGGYGNNEQFF
few	NA	TRBV27	TRBJ2-2	TGTGCCAGCAGTATAAGCAGGCCAGCAGGAACCGGGGAGCTGTTTTTT	CASSISRPAGTGELFF
few	NA	TRBV4-1	TRBJ1-1	TGCGCCAGCAGCCAACCCGATGGACGTCTGAACACTGAAGCTTTCTTT	CASSQPDGRLNTEAFF
NA	NA	TRBV7-9	TRBJ1-1	TGTGCCAGCAGGGGGGACTCCCCTAACACTGAAGCTTTCTTT	CASRGDSPNTEAFF
NA	NA	TRBV12-3/TRBV12-4	TRBJ1-2	TGTGCCAGCAGTACTAGACAGAGGAACTATGGCTACACCTTC	CASSTRQRNYGYTF
few	NA	TRBV6-1	TRBJ2-7	TGTGCCAGCAGTGGTTTCCCCTCCGAGCAGTACTTC	CASSGFPSEQYF
NA	NA	TRBV25-1	TRBJ1-1	TGTGCCAGGTTATGGGGGAGGGTCACTGAAGCTTTCTTT	CARLWGRVTEAFF